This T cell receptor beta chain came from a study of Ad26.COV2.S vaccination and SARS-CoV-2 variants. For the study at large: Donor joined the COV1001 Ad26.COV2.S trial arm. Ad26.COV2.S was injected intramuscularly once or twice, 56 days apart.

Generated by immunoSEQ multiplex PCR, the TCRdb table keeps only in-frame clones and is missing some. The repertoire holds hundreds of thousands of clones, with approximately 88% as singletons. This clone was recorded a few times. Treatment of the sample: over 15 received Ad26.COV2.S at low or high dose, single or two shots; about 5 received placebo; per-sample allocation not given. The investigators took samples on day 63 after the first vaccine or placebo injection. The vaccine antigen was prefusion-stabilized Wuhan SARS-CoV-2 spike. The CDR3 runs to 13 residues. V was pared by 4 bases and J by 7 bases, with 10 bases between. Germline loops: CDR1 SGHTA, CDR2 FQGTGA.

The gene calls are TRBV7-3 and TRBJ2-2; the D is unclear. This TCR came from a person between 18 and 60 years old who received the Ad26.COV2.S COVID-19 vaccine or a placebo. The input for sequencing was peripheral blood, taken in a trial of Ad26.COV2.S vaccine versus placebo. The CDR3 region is CASSSVPNGELFF. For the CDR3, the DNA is TGTGCCAGCAGCTCGGTACCCAACGGGGAGCTGTTTTTT.